The rows below give T cell receptor beta chains drawn from one sample of a study of blood T cell repertoires in COVID-19. The assay was immunoSEQ multiplex PCR, and TCRdb's table has in-frame clones only and misses some. The sample contains 400,000 to 450,000 clones, 75% to 90% of which appear only once. The sample consisted of peripheral blood. Source of these receptors: a woman aged 35 to 49 with COVID-19, enrolled during active disease. Each CDR3 is given with its conserved first and last residue. The D gene is left open where the match is weak. A row's size may be missing; if present it is once, few, many or a size class.

TRBJ1-4 | NA | TRBV2 | NA | CASSLDRASNEKLFF | TGTGCCAGCAGCTTAGACAGAGCCTCTAATGAAAAACTGTTTTTT
TRBJ1-2 | NA | TRBV19 | NA | CASSNLVLGYGYTF | TGTGCCAGTAGTAACCTGGTCCTCGGCTATGGCTACACCTTC
TRBJ1-2 | NA | TRBV19 | NA | CASSIRTDHVGGRYTF | TGTGCCAGTAGTATACGAACCGACCATGTCGGAGGGCGCTACACCTTC
TRBJ1-2 | NA | TRBV4-3 | NA | CASSQDPGVFYGYTF | TGCGCCAGCAGCCAAGACCCAGGGGTGTTCTATGGCTACACCTTC
TRBJ2-3 | NA | TRBV5-6 | TRBD1 | CASSHGTGSTDTQYF | TGTGCCAGCAGCCATGGGACAGGCTCCACAGATACGCAGTATTTT
TRBJ2-7 | NA | TRBV25-1 | NA | CASIKGWPSYEQYF | TGTGCCAGCATTAAGGGGTGGCCCTCCTACGAGCAGTACTTC
TRBJ2-1 | few | TRBV5-8 | NA | CASSIPQGGDNEQFF | TGTGCCAGCAGCATCCCACAGGGGGGGGACAATGAGCAGTTCTTC
TRBJ1-5 | NA | TRBV28 | TRBD1 | CASSANRGPQPQHF | TGTGCCAGCAGTGCCAACAGGGGCCCTCAGCCCCAGCATTTT
TRBJ1-1 | NA | TRBV19 | NA | CASSIPGQPTGHTEAFF | TGTGCCAGTAGTATACCCGGACAGCCTACCGGTCACACTGAAGCTTTCTTT
TRBJ1-1 | NA | TRBV4-3 | NA | CASSQALGAEGEAFF | TGCGCCAGCAGCCAAGCTTTGGGCGCTGAGGGCGAAGCTTTCTTT
TRBJ1-1 | NA | TRBV5-1 | TRBD1 | CASSSGGRAFF | TGCGCCAGCAGCTCAGGGGGGCGGGCTTTCTTT
TRBJ2-7 | NA | TRBV7-9 | TRBD2 | CASSFGTSGPTYEQYF | TGTGCCAGCAGCTTCGGGACTAGCGGACCTACCTACGAGCAGTACTTC
TRBJ2-7 | once | TRBV7-9 | NA | CASSSSLTTGTYEQYF | TGTGCCAGCAGCTCTTCCCTGACGACGGGGACCTACGAGCAGTACTTC
TRBJ2-1 | NA | TRBV27 | TRBD2 | CASSASGQNYNEQFF | TGTGCCAGCAGTGCTAGCGGGCAAAACTACAATGAGCAGTTCTTC
TRBJ1-2 | NA | TRBV28 | NA | CASSFKGLGYTF | TGTGCCAGCAGTTTCAAGGGGTTGGGCTACACCTTC
TRBJ1-3 | NA | TRBV6-5 | NA | CASSSARVSGNTIYF | TGTGCCAGCAGTTCGGCCAGGGTTTCTGGAAACACCATATATTTT
TRBJ2-1 | NA | TRBV7-2 | NA | CASSLWEDSYNEQFF | TGTGCCAGCAGCTTATGGGAGGACTCCTACAATGAGCAGTTCTTC
TRBJ1-2 | NA | TRBV5-1 | NA | CASSLDHAAGYGYTF | TGCGCCAGCAGCTTGGATCACGCCGCGGGGTATGGCTACACCTTC
TRBJ1-1 | NA | TRBV7-3 | NA | CASSPDTWNTEAFF | TGTGCCAGCAGCCCGGACACCTGGAACACTGAAGCTTTCTTT
TRBJ2-1 | NA | TRBV7-8 | NA | CASSLGVNEQFF | TGTGCCAGCAGCTTGGGCGTCAATGAGCAGTTCTTC
TRBJ1-6 | NA | TRBV5-5 | TRBD1 | CASSESRQGMGSPLHF | TGTGCCAGCAGCGAGAGTAGACAGGGGATGGGATCACCCCTCCACTTT
TRBJ1-2 | NA | TRBV10-3 | NA | CAISDSGNYNYGYTF | TGTGCCATCAGTGACAGCGGCAACTATAACTATGGCTACACCTTC
TRBJ1-1 | NA | TRBV3-1/TRBV3-2 | TRBD1 | CASSARDRGPFTEAFF | TGTGCCAGCAGCGCCCGGGACAGGGGGCCCTTCACTGAAGCTTTCTTT
TRBJ1-2 | NA | TRBV28 | TRBD1 | CASSPGQAFNYGYTF | TGTGCCAGCAGCCCCGGACAGGCTTTTAACTATGGCTACACCTTC
TRBJ1-1 | once | TRBV5-6 | NA | CASSPGLTEAFF | TGTGCCAGCAGCCCAGGGTTGACTGAAGCTTTCTTT
TRBJ1-2 | NA | TRBV20-1 | TRBD1 | CSATDRVGYTF | TGCAGTGCAACAGACAGGGTTGGCTACACCTTC
TRBJ1-6 | NA | TRBV18 | NA | CASSPSRGKDSPLHF | TGTGCCAGCTCACCGTCCAGGGGCAAGGATTCACCCCTCCACTTT
TRBJ2-3 | few | TRBV6-5 | TRBD2 | CASSSLAGGPTDTQYF | TGTGCCAGCAGTTCCCTCGCGGGAGGGCCTACAGATACGCAGTATTTT
TRBJ2-7 | few | TRBV19 | NA | CASSIGAGKVYEQYF | TGTGCCAGTAGTATAGGCGCAGGGAAGGTCTACGAGCAGTACTTC
TRBJ1-5 | NA | TRBV6-2/TRBV6-3 | NA | CASSPGGNQPQHF | TGTGCCAGCAGCCCAGGGGGCAATCAGCCCCAGCATTTT
TRBJ1-2 | NA | TRBV6-1 | NA | CASSEGKAGGYGYTF | TGTGCCAGCAGTGAAGGGAAGGCCGGCGGGTATGGCTACACCTTC
TRBJ1-1 | NA | TRBV12-3/TRBV12-4 | NA | CASTRQPTEAFF | TGTGCCAGCACCCGACAGCCCACTGAAGCTTTCTTT
TRBJ1-2 | NA | TRBV18 | TRBD1 | CASSPGQGVFYGYTF | TGTGCCAGCTCACCGGGACAGGGGGTTTTCTATGGCTACACCTTC
TRBJ2-7 | NA | TRBV9 | TRBD1 | CASSVSIQGTGVYEQYF | TGTGCCAGCAGCGTAAGCATACAGGGGACAGGGGTCTACGAGCAGTACTTC
TRBJ1-1 | many | TRBV28 | TRBD1 | CASSIPGQVTEAFF | TGTGCCAGCAGTATCCCGGGACAGGTAACTGAAGCTTTCTTT
TRBJ2-7 | NA | TRBV5-4 | TRBD1 | CASSLERQGGEQYF | TGTGCCAGCAGCTTGGAGCGACAGGGGGGCGAGCAGTACTTC
TRBJ2-2 | NA | TRBV6-4 | TRBD1 | CASRATGGGAGELFF | TGTGCCAGCAGAGCAACAGGGGGCGGCGCCGGGGAGCTGTTTTTT
TRBJ2-3 | NA | TRBV5-4 | TRBD1 | CASSVGQGRTDTQYF | TGTGCCAGCAGCGTGGGACAGGGACGGACAGATACGCAGTATTTT
TRBJ2-1 | NA | TRBV3-1/TRBV3-2 | NA | CASSQVSGTNSRVQFF | TGTGCCAGCAGCCAAGTTTCAGGGACAAATAGCCGAGTGCAGTTCTTC
TRBJ1-1 | NA | TRBV5-6 | NA | CASSPGHPNTEAFF | TGTGCCAGCAGCCCTGGACACCCGAACACTGAAGCTTTCTTT
TRBJ1-1 | NA | TRBV5-1 | TRBD1 | CASSFRDRGLNTEAFF | TGCGCCAGCAGCTTTCGCGACAGGGGGTTGAACACTGAAGCTTTCTTT
TRBJ2-3 | NA | TRBV27 | TRBD1 | CASSLDGTGGAANTQYF | TGTGCCAGCAGTTTAGACGGGACAGGGGGCGCCGCAAATACGCAGTATTTT
TRBJ2-7 | NA | TRBV29-1 | NA | CSVEHGSSYEQYF | TGCAGCGTTGAACATGGGAGCTCCTACGAGCAGTACTTC
TRBJ1-6 | NA | TRBV6-1 | NA | CASSEYRAGDSPLHF | TGTGCCAGCAGTGAATATAGGGCGGGGGATTCACCCCTCCACTTT
TRBJ2-7 | NA | TRBV19 | NA | CASSTWDFTEQYF | TGTGCCAGTAGTACTTGGGACTTCACCGAGCAGTACTTC
TRBJ1-1 | NA | TRBV7-9 | TRBD1 | CASSFTGGGTEAFF | TGTGCCAGCAGCTTCACAGGGGGAGGCACTGAAGCTTTCTTT
TRBJ1-2 | NA | TRBV5-1 | NA | CASRWDYGYGYTF | TGCGCCAGCCGGTGGGACTACGGGTATGGCTACACCTTC
TRBJ1-1 | NA | TRBV5-1 | NA | CASSQNTNSNTEAFF | TGCGCCAGCAGCCAAAACACAAACAGTAACACTGAAGCTTTCTTT
TRBJ1-2 | NA | TRBV5-4 | NA | CASSLRTRANYGYTF | TGTGCCAGCAGCCTCCGAACCCGAGCTAACTATGGCTACACCTTC
TRBJ2-3 | NA | TRBV6-4 | TRBD2 | CASSDSGTSRTDTQYF | TGTGCCAGCAGTGACTCCGGGACTAGCAGAACAGATACGCAGTATTTT
TRBJ2-2 | NA | TRBV27 | TRBD2 | CASSRFGVAGDGTGELFF | TGTGCCAGCAGTCGGTTTGGGGTAGCGGGAGATGGAACCGGGGAGCTGTTTTTT
TRBJ1-1 | NA | TRBV28 | NA | CASSPGTVEAFF | TGTGCCAGCAGTCCTGGGACTGTTGAAGCTTTCTTT
TRBJ2-2 | NA | TRBV30 | NA | CAWTQRVGGHGYTGELFF | TGTGCCTGGACTCAGAGGGTCGGGGGTCACGGGTACACCGGGGAGCTGTTTTTT
TRBJ1-4 | NA | TRBV7-8 | TRBD1 | CASSIRRTGLNEKLFF | TGTGCCAGCAGCATCCGCCGGACAGGGCTTAATGAAAAACTGTTTTTT
TRBJ2-7 | NA | TRBV9 | TRBD1 | CASSVTGGFFGEQYF | TGTGCCAGCAGCGTGACAGGGGGCTTCTTCGGCGAGCAGTACTTC